Listed below are T cell receptor beta chains from one sample, sequenced in a study of blood T cell repertoires in COVID-19. The assay was immunoSEQ multiplex PCR, and TCRdb's table has in-frame clones only and misses some. Of 160,000 or so clones detected, around 84% appear once; the ten largest clones hold roughly 9.8%. The material sequenced was peripheral blood. The receptors here all came from a woman between 45 and 60 years old with acute or convalescent COVID-19. The CDR3 runs from the conserved cysteine through the conserved F or W. The D gene is left open where the match is weak. A row's size may be missing; if present it is once, few, many or a size class.

D	V	size	J	CDR3	DNA
NA	TRBV19	NA	TRBJ2-3	CASSAYENTQYF	TGTGCCAGTAGTGCTTATGAGAATACGCAGTATTTT
TRBD2	TRBV5-4	NA	TRBJ2-2	CASSSRTSGESGELFF	TGTGCCAGCAGCTCCCGGACTAGCGGAGAATCCGGGGAGCTGTTTTTT
NA	TRBV5-1	NA	TRBJ1-4	CASSAQPLDRILNEKLFF	TGCGCCAGCAGCGCCCAGCCCCTCGACAGGATCCTTAATGAAAAACTGTTTTTT
NA	TRBV27	NA	TRBJ2-7	CASSLRGGAYEQYF	TGTGCCAGCAGTTTACGAGGGGGGGCCTACGAGCAGTACTTC
NA	TRBV7-8	NA	TRBJ1-6	CASSLQGLRSPLHF	TGTGCCAGCAGCTTACAGGGACTCCGTTCACCCCTCCACTTT
NA	TRBV2	NA	TRBJ1-6	CASSGGGLRNSPLHF	TGTGCCAGCAGTGGGGGGGGGCTACGGAATTCACCCCTCCACTTT
NA	TRBV9	once	TRBJ1-5	CASSPEPNQPQHF	TGTGCCAGCAGCCCTGAGCCCAATCAGCCCCAGCATTTT
TRBD1	TRBV19	NA	TRBJ1-5	CASSPGTGGDQPQHF	TGTGCCAGTAGTCCCGGGACAGGGGGCGATCAGCCCCAGCATTTT
NA	TRBV5-1	NA	TRBJ2-7	CASQGEVHEQYF	TGCGCCAGCCAGGGGGAGGTCCACGAGCAGTACTTC
NA	TRBV12-3/TRBV12-4	NA	TRBJ1-5	CASSITRDQPQHF	TGTGCCAGCAGTATTACTCGTGATCAGCCCCAGCATTTT
NA	TRBV7-2	NA	TRBJ2-7	CASSPDRTTYEQYF	TGTGCCAGCAGCCCGGACAGAACAACCTACGAGCAGTACTTC
NA	TRBV18	NA	TRBJ1-3	CASSPPGDWNTIYF	TGTGCCAGCTCACCACCAGGGGACTGGAACACCATATATTTT
NA	TRBV27	NA	TRBJ1-1	CASSSQAIGEAFF	TGTGCCAGCAGTTCCCAGGCGATTGGAGAAGCTTTCTTT
NA	TRBV11-2	NA	TRBJ2-1	CASSLDYPNEQFF	TGTGCCAGCAGCTTAGACTACCCCAATGAGCAGTTCTTC
TRBD1	TRBV5-1	NA	TRBJ2-5	CASSLGGQEREPQYF	TGCGCCAGCAGCTTGGGCGGACAGGAAAGAGAGCCCCAGTACTTC
TRBD2	TRBV7-2	NA	TRBJ2-1	CASSLVRAGGHEQFF	TGTGCCAGCAGCTTAGTGAGAGCGGGGGGCCATGAGCAGTTCTTC
NA	TRBV7-7	NA	TRBJ2-5	CASSLVSGQETQYF	TGTGCCAGCAGCTTAGTCTCAGGCCAAGAGACCCAGTACTTC
TRBD1	TRBV4-2	NA	TRBJ1-2	CASGQGAYGYTF	TGTGCCAGCGGACAGGGGGCCTATGGCTACACCTTC
TRBD2	TRBV4-3	NA	TRBJ2-3	CASSQDASGRVDTQYF	TGCGCCAGCAGCCAAGATGCTAGCGGGAGGGTAGATACGCAGTATTTT
NA	TRBV2	NA	TRBJ1-5	CASSEGRGRVNNQPQHF	TGTGCCAGCAGTGAGGGCAGGGGTCGGGTTAACAATCAGCCCCAGCATTTT
TRBD2	TRBV5-4	once	TRBJ2-7	CASSLELAGDTYEQYF	TGTGCCAGCAGCTTGGAACTAGCGGGAGACACCTACGAGCAGTACTTC
NA	TRBV12-5	once	TRBJ2-7	CASGLPKQGSYEQYF	TGTGCTAGTGGTTTGCCAAAACAGGGCTCCTACGAGCAGTACTTC
TRBD2	TRBV10-3	NA	TRBJ2-7	CAIRSGTSGYEQYF	TGTGCCATCAGATCCGGGACTAGCGGCTACGAGCAGTACTTC
NA	TRBV25-1	NA	TRBJ2-7	CASSEWSEAYEQYF	TGTGCCAGCAGTGAATGGTCTGAGGCGTACGAGCAGTACTTC
TRBD1	TRBV7-2	NA	TRBJ2-7	CASSSGQVYEQYF	TGTGCCAGCAGCTCGGGACAGGTCTACGAGCAGTACTTC
TRBD1	TRBV2	NA	TRBJ1-1	CASSKGQLNTEAFF	TGTGCCAGCAGTAAGGGACAGTTGAACACTGAAGCTTTCTTT